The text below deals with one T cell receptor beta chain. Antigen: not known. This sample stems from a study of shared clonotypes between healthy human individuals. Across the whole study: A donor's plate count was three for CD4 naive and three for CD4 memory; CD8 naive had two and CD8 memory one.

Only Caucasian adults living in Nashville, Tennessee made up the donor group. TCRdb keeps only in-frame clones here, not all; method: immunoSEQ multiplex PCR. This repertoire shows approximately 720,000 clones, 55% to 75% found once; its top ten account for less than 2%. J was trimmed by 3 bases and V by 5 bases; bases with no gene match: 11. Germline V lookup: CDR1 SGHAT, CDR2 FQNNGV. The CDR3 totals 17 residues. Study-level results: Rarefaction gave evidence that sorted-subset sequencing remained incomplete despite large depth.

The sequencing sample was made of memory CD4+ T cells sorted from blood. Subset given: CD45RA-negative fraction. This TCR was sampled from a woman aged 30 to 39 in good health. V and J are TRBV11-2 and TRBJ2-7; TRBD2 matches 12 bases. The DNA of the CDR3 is TGTGCCAGCAGCCGTAGGACTAGCGGGACGCTTTTCTACGAGCAGTACTTC. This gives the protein CASSRRTSGTLFYEQYF.